The 16 T cell receptor beta chains reported below all come from one sample, sequenced in a study of CD8+ T cells in alopecia areata. It was cDNA, reverse transcribed from extracted RNA, that served as the sequencing template. Measured with immunoSEQ multiplex PCR; TCRdb has only the in-frame clones, and not every one. The sample shows more than 95,000 clones, around 60% of them seen only once. As to treatment: oral pan-JAK inhibitor, 5-10 mg twice daily. The sequences come from CD4+ T cells sorted from blood, collected at week 4, from a patient treated with tofacitinib. The receptors shown here come from a human donor with alopecia areata.

This rearrangement joins TRBV29-1 to TRBJ1-1; D is perhaps TRBD1 (5 bases). The V end lost 6 bases, the J end lost 5 bases, and 7 bases lay between the germline ends. This CDR3 has 10 amino acids. Germline CDR1 is SQVTM and CDR2 is ANQGSEA. The CDR3 here is CSVGETEAFF. The CDR3 coding sequence is TGCAGCGTAGGGGAAACTGAAGCTTTCTTT.

Remarks on this clone: One junction end disagrees with the germline gene, perhaps due to a read error. This sequence joins TRBV18 and TRBJ2-1; maybe TRBD2 (6 bases). Germline V CDR1 and CDR2: KGHSH, LQKENI. This CDR3 contains 15 residues. The chain's CDR3 is CASSPRSGSYDEQFF. CDR3 DNA sequence: TGTGCCAGCTCACCACGGTCCGGGAGCTACGATGAGCAGTTCTTC.

The chain is built from TRBV5-1 and TRBJ2-7, with 8 bases identical to TRBD1. Germline loops: CDR1 SGHRS, CDR2 YFSETQ. This CDR3 is built from 14 residues. With 3 bases clipped from V and 2 bases from J, the junction kept 4 bases outside the gene matches. The CDR3 sequence: CASSSQGEAYEQYF. Here the CDR3 DNA reads TGCGCCAGCAGCTCACAGGGGGAAGCCTACGAGCAGTACTTC. Full variable domain (outside the CDR3, taken from reference TRBV5-1 and TRBJ2-7): KAGVTQTPRYLIKTRGQQVTLSCSPISGHRSVSWYQQTPGQGLQFLFEYFSETQRNKGNFPGRFSGRQFSNSRSEMNVSTLELGDSALYLCASSSQGEAYEQYFGPGTRLTVT.

This clone came up once. The chain links TRBV23-1 to TRBJ1-2, with D possibly being TRBD1 (5 bases). TRBV23-1 is treated as an ORF (open reading frame) with a function not yet certain. V was trimmed by 9 bases and J by 14 bases, leaving 31 bases between them. CDR3 length: 15 residues. The CDR3 DNA sequence: TGCGCCAGGGGCCGGTTTCTGGGACTGCGGCCAGGATTAACCTTC. Translation: CARGRFLGLRPGLTF.

This chain connects TRBV28 to TRBJ1-1; TRBD1 is a possible D gene (6 bases). The germline gives CDR1 MDHEN, CDR2 SYDVKM. V was pared by 8 bases and J by 0 bases, with 10 bases between. This CDR3 contains 13 residues. The CDR3 sequence: CASFGQMNTEAFF. The DNA of the CDR3 is TGTGCCAGCTTCGGACAGATGAACACTGAAGCTTTCTTT.

The J gene is TRBJ2-1, the V gene TRBV23-1; D may be TRBD2 (6 bases). TRBV23-1 is an ORF for which the function is uncertain. V lost 4 bases and J lost 7, with 11 bases in between. This CDR3 region has 13 residues. CDR3 residues: CASSPVGGNEQFF. DNA for the CDR3: TGCGCCAGCAGTCCAGTAGGAGGGAATGAGCAGTTCTTC.

This clone was picked up one time. The chain recombines TRBV4-1 with TRBJ1-2; D is perhaps TRBD1 (5 bases). V was pared by 0 bases and J by 0 bases, with 11 bases between. The CDR3 consists of 16 residues. Germline lookup yields CDR1 MGHRA and CDR2 YSYEKL. CDR3: CASSQEPGTANYGYTF. The DNA of the CDR3 is TGCGCCAGCAGCCAAGAGCCAGGGACTGCTAACTATGGCTACACCTTC.

The chain uses TRBV25-1 and TRBJ2-7; D call uncertain. CDR1 is MGHDK and CDR2 is SYGVNS in the germline V gene. V was clipped by 3 bases and J by 4 bases, with 1 base between them. This CDR3 spans 10 amino acids. The CDR3 nucleotides read TGTGCCAGCAGTGAGTACGAGCAGTACTTC. It translates to CASSEYEQYF.

The gene calls are TRBV30 and TRBJ2-1; 12 bases line up with TRBD1. This CDR3 region has 14 residues. The germline CDR1 and CDR2 sequences are GTSNPN and SVGIG (reference sequence). V lost 7 bases and J lost 9; bases outside the gene matches: 10. The DNA of the CDR3 is TGTGCCTCAACCGGGACAGGGGGCATGTTTGAGCAGTTCTTC. It codes for CASTGTGGMFEQFF.

The chain uses TRBV7-9 and TRBJ1-1; 7 bases fit TRBD1. V dropped 6 bases and J dropped 12; count of bases not matched to a gene: 13. The germline V gene has CDR1 SEHNR and CDR2 FQNEAQ (reference sequence). CDR3 length: 13 residues. CDR3 residues: CASRSGGQEESFF. CDR3 bases: TGTGCCAGCAGGTCTGGTGGACAGGAAGAATCTTTCTTT.

This clone appeared a few times. The CDR3 nucleotides read TGTGCCAGCATAGGACAGTCCTACGAGCAGTACTTC. Translation gives CASIGQSYEQYF. The chain recombines TRBV6-5 with TRBJ2-7; D is possibly TRBD1 (6 bases). Germline V CDR1 and CDR2: MNHEY, SVGAGI. The CDR3 has 12 amino acids. V lost 7 bases, J lost 1 base, and 8 bases lay in between.

The V call is TRBV29-1, the J call TRBJ1-1, with D perhaps matching TRBD1 (5 bases). This CDR3 is built from 10 residues. Deletions cut 4 bases from V and 10 bases from J, with 10 bases between. Germline V gene lookup returns CDR1 SQVTM and CDR2 ANQGSEA. The CDR3 loop reads CSVGSGLAFF. As DNA, the CDR3 is TGCAGCGTTGGATCAGGGTTAGCTTTCTTT.

This rearrangement joins TRBV30 to TRBJ1-5, with D uncertain. The V and J ends lost 1 base and 3 bases respectively, with 7 bases between them. Germline CDR1 reads GTSNPN; CDR2 reads SVGIG (reference sequence). There are 13 residues in the CDR3. The CDR3 DNA reads TGTGCCTGGAGTGGTAACGACAATCAGCCCCAGCATTTT. Translated: CAWSGNDNQPQHF.

This clone was counted a few times. J is TRBJ2-3 and V is TRBV7-9, with no clear D. The V and J ends lost 0 bases and 1 base respectively, with 5 bases between them. CDR3 length equals 14 residues. Germline CDR1 and CDR2: SEHNR and FQNEAQ (reference sequence). The CDR3 nucleotides are TGTGCCAGCAGCTTAGCCGGCGGCACAGATACGCAGTATTTT. Translated: CASSLAGGTDTQYF.

This clone was seen a few times. V usage is TRBV6-5 and J usage is TRBJ1-1, with D possibly being TRBD1 (6 bases). Germline V lookup: CDR1 MNHEY, CDR2 SVGAGI. Trimming pared 6 bases from V and 3 bases from J, leaving 14 bases between. CDR3 length: 14 amino acids. CDR3 region: CASSRGRKDTEAFF. CDR3 DNA sequence: TGTGCCAGCAGCCGGGGGCGCAAGGACACTGAAGCTTTCTTT.

Remarks on this clone: The same CDR3 also results from other DNA sequences found in this sample. V and J are TRBV7-9 and TRBJ2-7; no clear D. The CDR3 loop spans 11 amino acids. V gave up 3 bases and J gave up 4 bases, with 4 bases separating them. Looked up from germline, CDR1 is SEHNR and CDR2 is FQNEAQ (reference sequence). CDR3 nucleotides: TGTGCCAGCAGCTTGGAATACGAGCAGTACTTC. This codes for CASSLEYEQYF.